This T cell receptor (beta chain) emerged from a study of T cell repertoires in cytomegalovirus infection. For this clonotype: Its antigen is not known.

The V end was cut by 2 bases, the J end by 0 bases, with 9 bases between. Germline V gene lookup returns CDR1 LGHNA and CDR2 YNFKEQ. This CDR3 has 15 residues. Using its own MiXCR run on the reads, TCRdb lists one record per CDR3 protein. The sample holds 200,000 to 250,000 distinct CDR3 sequences, 9% to 15% seen once. General study points: In two of eight donors, the top clonotype was HLA-C-restricted CMV-specific.

Sequenced material: PBMCs. The TCR originated in a human donor in good health (CMV status not recorded). Some clones in this sample may be carry-over from other donors' samples. The genes are TRBV4-2 and TRBJ2-3; D is perhaps TRBD1 or TRBD2 (5 bases each). Written as DNA, the CDR3 is TGTGCCAGCAGCCAAATCGGGGCAAGCACAGATACGCAGTATTTT. It encodes CASSQIGASTDTQYF.